This T cell receptor beta chain was documented in a study of T-cell reconstitution after alpha-beta-depleted transplantation in children. This clonotype was observed a single time. Trimming removed 4 bases from V and 4 bases from J, with 8 bases in between. CDR3 length: 12 amino acids. CDR1 is MNHEY, CDR2 SVGEGT, per germline. Preparing the TCRbeta library involved the use of unique molecular identifiers. TCRdb reanalysed the PCR reads using MiXCR and keeps one entry per CDR3 protein. The sample records around 480,000 distinct CDR3 sequences, about 30% being singletons. This clonotype was obtained from a human donor who donated a stem cell graft to a child with aplastic anemia. This rearrangement joins TRBV6-2 or TRBV6-3 to TRBJ2-7, with D tentatively TRBD2 (5 bases). Specimen: PBMCs from the stem cell graft donor, collected from the stem cell graft. The DNA of the CDR3 is TGTGCCAGCAGTTCGACTATGTACGAGCAGTACGTC. This sequence encodes CASSSTMYEQYV.